This TCR beta chain was recorded in a study of blood T cell repertoires in COVID-19 (dated by TCRdb to 2019 to 2021). Study-wide context: Collaborator samples came from the United States, Italy and Spain and covered acute and convalescent phases of COVID-19. The material from the prospective study consisted of cDNA or gDNA derived from T cells, B-cell-depleted T cells, or PBMCs. Subjects who had been exposed to COVID-19, were actively infected with it, or had recovered from it provided the deeply sampled blood TCRbeta repertoires that made up the dataset. The repertoires were made available in a free public database intended to serve as a resource for research on the immune response to SARS-CoV-2. The samples were drawn from two sources: the first 160 participants of the ongoing ImmuneRACE study, and some 1,300 subjects contributed by 6 global collaborators. The sample metadata nearly always contained a de-identified subject ID, COVID-19 status, age in years and sex. Where HLA class I and class II types were available, the types were taken from metadata supplied by the sample provider, not from assay-based typing. The research as a whole found: How much clinical and demographic metadata was included differed by source and by participant, and the metadata was provided uncurated.

According to the germline V gene, CDR1 reads MDHEN and CDR2 reads SYDVKM. The junction shows trimming of 4 bases on V and 4 bases on J, plus 9 bases between the germline ends. The CDR3 contains 13 residues, cysteine and phenylalanine counted. Of the read, only the CDR3 DNA is kept; its 39 bases are in frame from base 1. Another Seattle source contributed samples from volunteer blood donors who had recovered from COVID-19. Whole blood was collected in K2EDTA tubes by collaborating institutions according to the institutions' own protocols. For TCRbeta analysis, collaborators shipped samples as frozen whole blood, isolated PBMCs, or DNA extracted from either of those sample types. TCRbeta CDR3 regions were amplified from genomic DNA using the immunoSEQ Assay, a bias-controlled multiplex PCR. Processing in the source paper ran as follows. The number of nucleated cells in each sample was estimated by amplification of reference gene primers within the assay. Sequence reads were collapsed and filtered to measure the absolute abundance of every unique TCRbeta CDR3 rearrangement. For each sample, productive Simpson clonality was calculated as the square root of Simpson's diversity index over productive rearrangements. TCRdb took over this immuneACCESS table, retaining in-frame rearrangements with V and J assigned. Such tables are incomplete; in checked studies, under half of the missing clones stem from an unresolved V gene, and the remainder is unexplained. Clone size and the V and J calls come from that table; the DNA yielded D and trimming. For this sample there are 250,000 to 350,000 clones; more than 70% appear just once. The ten most abundant clones make up under 8% of the sample.

With regard to this clone: Its target antigen remains unknown. No base quality values were provided; no much bigger clone lies one nucleotide off.

Input material: peripheral blood. This clonotype was sampled from a woman under 40 who had recovered from COVID-19. The chain couples TRBV28 to TRBJ2-3; the D gene is possibly TRBD1, with 5 bases matching. The bases read TGTGCCAGCAGTTCTCAGGGCTCAGATACGCAGTATTTT. Its protein reads: CASSSQGSDTQYF. With the rest looked up from the reference TRBV28 and TRBJ2-3 genes rather than sequenced, the full variable domain is DVKVTQSSRYLVKRTGEKVFLECVQDMDHENMFWYRQDPGLGLRLIYFSYDVKMKEKGDIPEGYSVSREKKERFSLILESASTNQTSMYLCASSSQGSDTQYFGPGTRLTVL.